This paragraph covers one T cell receptor beta chain sequence. The record originates from a study of T cell changes during pregnancy in multiple sclerosis. The CDR3 is 18 amino acids. Looked up from germline, CDR1 is MNHNS and CDR2 is SASEGT. V gave up 2 bases and J gave up 3 bases; unmatched junction bases: 16. This table comes from immunoSEQ multiplex PCR, and its TCRdb copy is limited to in-frame clones, with some not included. The table shows 55,000 to 70,000 clones, with roughly nine tenths occurring only once. This TCR was recovered from a female donor with multiple sclerosis, enrolled in a pregnancy study. Material: CD4+ T cells from peripheral blood mononuclear cells, obtained in the third trimester of pregnancy. This chain connects TRBV6-1 to TRBJ2-7; 7 nucleotides agree with TRBD2. This CDR3 reads CASSERLADASWVYEQYF. DNA for the CDR3: TGTGCCAGCAGTGAAAGACTAGCTGACGCCAGTTGGGTCTACGAGCAGTACTTC.